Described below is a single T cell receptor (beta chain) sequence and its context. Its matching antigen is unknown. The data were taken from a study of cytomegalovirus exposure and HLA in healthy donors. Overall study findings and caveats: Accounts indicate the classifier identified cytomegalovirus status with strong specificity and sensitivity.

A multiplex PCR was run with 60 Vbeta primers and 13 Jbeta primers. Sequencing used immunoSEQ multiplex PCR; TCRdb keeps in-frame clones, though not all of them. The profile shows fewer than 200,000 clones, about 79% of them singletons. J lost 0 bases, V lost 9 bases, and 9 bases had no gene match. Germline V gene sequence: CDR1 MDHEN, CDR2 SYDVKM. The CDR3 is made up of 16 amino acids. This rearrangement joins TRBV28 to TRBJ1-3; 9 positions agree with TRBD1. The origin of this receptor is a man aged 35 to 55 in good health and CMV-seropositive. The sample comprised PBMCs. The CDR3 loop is CARIGQGQGSGNTIYF. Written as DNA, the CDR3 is TGTGCCAGGATAGGACAGGGGCAAGGCTCTGGAAACACCATATATTTT. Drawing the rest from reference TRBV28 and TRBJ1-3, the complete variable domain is DVKVTQSSRYLVKRTGEKVFLECVQDMDHENMFWYRQDPGLGLRLIYFSYDVKMKEKGDIPEGYSVSREKKERFSLILESASTNQTSMYLCARIGQGQGSGNTIYFGEGSWLTVV.